This is a list of T cell receptor beta chains from one sample in a study of control samples from healthy donors and cancer patients. Assay used: immunoSEQ multiplex PCR; TCRdb lists only in-frame clones, some missing. The repertoire has 100,000 to 130,000 clones, approximately 84% of them found once; the top ten carry about 5.9%. Source material: blood. The receptors were gathered from a man in his late teens or twenties in good health. The CDR3 runs from the conserved cysteine through the conserved F or W. A D gene is named only where the DNA matches it firmly. Only part of the rows carry a size: once, few, many, or a class if the clone is expanded.

J gene	clone size	D gene	V gene	CDR3 protein	CDR3 DNA
TRBJ1-2	-	TRBD1	TRBV30	CAWSLTGGIYGYTF	TGTGCCTGGAGTTTGACAGGGGGTATCTATGGCTACACCTTC
TRBJ2-1	-	-	TRBV20-1	CSARIRDEQFF	TGCAGTGCTAGAATTCGGGATGAGCAGTTCTTC
TRBJ1-6	-	TRBD1	TRBV29-1	CSVATGQRNSPLHF	TGCAGCGTTGCTACGGGACAGCGTAATTCACCCCTCCACTTT
TRBJ1-5	-	-	TRBV19	CASTSGQQTQPQHF	TGTGCCAGTACGTCCGGGCAGCAAACTCAGCCCCAGCATTTT
TRBJ2-4	-	-	TRBV1	CTSSQGRPGRNIQYF	TGCACCAGCAGCCAAGGACGGCCAGGACGGAACATTCAGTACTTC
TRBJ2-5	-	TRBD1	TRBV28	CASSSAGTGGEETQYF	TGTGCCAGCAGTTCGGCCGGGACAGGGGGGGAAGAGACCCAGTACTTC
TRBJ2-1	-	-	TRBV29-1	CSVDGGSNEQFF	TGCAGCGTTGATGGCGGAAGCAATGAGCAGTTCTTC
TRBJ1-3	-	TRBD1	TRBV5-5	CASTPPPGGSGNTIYF	TGTGCCAGCACCCCCCCGCCAGGGGGCTCTGGAAACACCATATATTTT
TRBJ2-1	-	TRBD2	TRBV5-4	CASSSLAGGAYNEQFF	TGTGCCAGCAGCTCCCTAGCGGGGGGGGCCTACAATGAGCAGTTCTTC
TRBJ2-1	once	-	TRBV2	CASSPRGVGAYNEQFF	TGTGCCAGCAGCCCCCGCGGTGTAGGGGCGTACAATGAGCAGTTCTTC
TRBJ1-3	-	TRBD1	TRBV19	CASSIDRDSGSGNTIYF	TGTGCCAGTAGTATAGACCGGGACAGTGGCTCTGGAAACACCATATATTTT
TRBJ1-1	-	-	TRBV5-5	CASSFIQNTEAFF	TGTGCCAGCAGCTTTATCCAGAACACTGAAGCTTTCTTT
TRBJ2-2	-	-	TRBV29-1	CSVALLYTGELFF	TGCAGCGTTGCTTTGCTTTACACCGGGGAGCTGTTTTTT
TRBJ1-6	-	-	TRBV14	CASSQARAGPNSPLHF	TGTGCCAGCAGCCAAGCTAGGGCGGGACCGAATTCACCCCTCCACTTT
TRBJ2-7	few	-	TRBV27	CASSLAGTTYEQYF	TGTGCCAGCAGTTTGGCAGGGACGACCTACGAGCAGTACTTC
TRBJ1-1	-	TRBD1	TRBV7-6	CATTIIMDRGTEAFF	TGTGCCACCACGATTATCATGGACAGGGGCACTGAAGCTTTCTTT
TRBJ2-7	-	-	TRBV14	CASSQLDGRYEQYF	TGTGCCAGCAGCCAACTCGACGGACGCTACGAGCAGTACTTC
TRBJ2-3	-	TRBD1	TRBV7-2	CASSLTGGDTQYF	TGTGCCAGCAGCTTGACAGGGGGAGATACGCAGTATTTT
TRBJ2-5	-	-	TRBV3-1/TRBV3-2	CASSRQLSPVETQYF	TGTGCCAGCAGCCGACAGTTATCCCCGGTAGAGACCCAGTACTTC
TRBJ1-4	-	TRBD1	TRBV30	CAWSVQGTGGAKLFF	TGTGCCTGGAGTGTACAGGGGACAGGGGGGGCAAAACTGTTTTTT
TRBJ1-1	-	-	TRBV10-3	CAISTGGGTEAFF	TGTGCCATCAGTACGGGCGGGGGAACTGAAGCTTTCTTT
TRBJ1-4	-	-	TRBV6-1	CASSEGYRTNEKLFF	TGTGCCAGCAGTGAAGGCTACAGGACAAATGAAAAACTGTTTTTT
TRBJ2-5	few	TRBD2	TRBV19	CASSISLAGPQETQYF	TGTGCCAGTAGTATCTCACTAGCGGGGCCCCAAGAGACCCAGTACTTC
TRBJ1-5	-	TRBD1	TRBV7-3	CASSTGTVNQPQHF	TGTGCCAGCAGCACCGGGACAGTTAATCAGCCCCAGCATTTT
TRBJ1-1	-	-	TRBV7-2	CASSLGFYTEAFF	TGTGCCAGCAGCTTAGGATTCTACACTGAAGCTTTCTTT
TRBJ2-5	-	-	TRBV6-5	CASRGLDRFQETQYF	TGTGCCAGCAGGGGACTGGACAGGTTCCAAGAGACCCAGTACTTC
TRBJ1-5	-	-	TRBV27	CASSLSIGTNQPQHF	TGTGCCAGCAGTTTATCGATAGGGACAAATCAGCCCCAGCATTTT
TRBJ1-1	-	-	TRBV7-8	CASSLGRANTEAFF	TGTGCCAGCAGCCTAGGCAGGGCGAACACTGAAGCTTTCTTT
TRBJ1-1	-	-	TRBV18	CASSPGGAKNTEAFF	TGTGCCAGCTCACCAGGGGGGGCGAAGAACACTGAAGCTTTCTTT
TRBJ1-5	-	TRBD1	TRBV5-8	CASSSGTGGSNQPQHF	TGTGCCAGCAGCAGCGGGACAGGTGGTAGCAATCAGCCCCAGCATTTT
TRBJ2-3	-	-	TRBV6-5	CASSYSGDTDTQYF	TGTGCCAGCAGTTATTCAGGGGACACAGATACGCAGTATTTT
TRBJ1-3	-	TRBD1	TRBV19	CASLGDRSGNTIYF	TGTGCCAGTCTTGGGGACAGGTCTGGAAACACCATATATTTT
TRBJ2-6	-	TRBD1	TRBV27	CASSPGQGGRRANVLTF	TGTGCCAGCAGTCCGGGACAGGGGGGTCGGAGGGCCAACGTCCTGACTTTC
TRBJ2-1	-	-	TRBV29-1	CSVPTRGAYNEQFF	TGCAGCGTCCCGACTAGAGGGGCCTACAATGAGCAGTTCTTC
TRBJ2-1	-	TRBD1	TRBV19	CASSTGTGNDNEQFF	TGTGCCAGTAGTACCGGGACAGGGAACGACAATGAGCAGTTCTTC
TRBJ1-5	once	TRBD1	TRBV7-6	CASSLPGQGNEGDQPQHF	TGTGCCAGCAGCCTCCCGGGACAGGGGAATGAGGGGGATCAGCCCCAGCATTTT
TRBJ1-1	-	TRBD1	TRBV11-1	CASSPVTGKSTEAFF	TGTGCCAGCAGCCCAGTGACAGGGAAGTCCACTGAAGCTTTCTTT
TRBJ2-7	once	-	TRBV5-5	CASSWGDFPSSYEQYF	TGTGCCAGCAGCTGGGGGGACTTTCCAAGCTCCTACGAGCAGTACTTC
TRBJ1-2	-	-	TRBV2	CASSEGTETHGYTF	TGTGCCAGCAGTGAAGGGACAGAGACCCATGGCTACACCTTC
TRBJ2-7	once	-	TRBV2	CASRDIVYEQYF	TGTGCCAGTAGGGACATCGTCTACGAGCAGTACTTC
TRBJ2-1	-	TRBD2	TRBV7-2	CASSRRLAGDGYNEQFF	TGTGCCAGCAGCCGTCGCCTAGCGGGGGATGGGTACAATGAGCAGTTCTTC
TRBJ2-2	-	TRBD2	TRBV5-1	CASSFSGDNTGELFF	TGCGCCAGCAGCTTTAGCGGGGACAACACCGGGGAGCTGTTTTTT
TRBJ2-1	-	-	TRBV13	CASSSEDNEQFF	TGTGCCAGCAGCTCAGAGGACAATGAGCAGTTCTTC
TRBJ1-3	-	-	TRBV6-1	CASSEGLRISVGNTIYF	TGTGCCAGCAGTGAAGGATTAAGGATATCGGTTGGAAACACCATATATTTT
TRBJ2-5	-	-	TRBV5-1	CASSLGGASQETQYF	TGCGCCAGCAGCTTGGGGGGGGCCTCCCAAGAGACCCAGTACTTC